This TCR beta chain is from a study of T cells after posttransplantation cyclophosphamide. This clone was seen at least ten times. Its antigen is unidentified. The V end was cut by 3 bases, the J end by 2 bases, with 20 bases between. The CDR3 is made up of 17 amino acids. Per the germline V gene, CDR1 is MNHEY and CDR2 is SMNVEV (reference sequence). This related bone marrow graft donor gave peripheral blood on the day of marrow donation. Sequenced by immunoSEQ multiplex PCR; TCRdb stores in-frame clones only, minus some. This sample carries some 40,000 clones, none of them present only once. General study findings and limits: Donor-recipient repertoire similarity was low at 1-2 months, rising over year one. Recipient CMV seropositivity and CMV reactivation strongly tracked TRB clonality. Blood and skin or GI T cell repertoires showed limited TRB overlap.

This sequence originates from a man in his fifties or sixties in good health, CMV-negative, and a related stem cell transplant donor. The V call is TRBV27, the J call TRBJ2-7; the D gene is possibly TRBD2 (6 bases). The sample taken for sequencing was PBMCs. The CDR3 region has the DNA TGTGCCAGCAGTTTCCGGGGTCGTGGGGGGACTGCCTACGAGCAGTACTTC. This sequence encodes CASSFRGRGGTAYEQYF.